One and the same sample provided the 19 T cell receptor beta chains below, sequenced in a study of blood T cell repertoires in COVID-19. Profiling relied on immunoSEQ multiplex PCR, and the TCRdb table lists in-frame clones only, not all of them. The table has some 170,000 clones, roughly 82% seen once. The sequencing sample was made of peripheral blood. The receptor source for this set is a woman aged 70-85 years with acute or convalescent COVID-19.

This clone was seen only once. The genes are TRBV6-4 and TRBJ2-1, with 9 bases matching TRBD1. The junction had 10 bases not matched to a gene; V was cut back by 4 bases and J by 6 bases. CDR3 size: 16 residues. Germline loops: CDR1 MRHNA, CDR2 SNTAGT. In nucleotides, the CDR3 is TGTGCCAGCAGTGCAGAAACAGGGGGCACTTTCAATGAGCAGTTCTTC. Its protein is CASSAETGGTFNEQFF.

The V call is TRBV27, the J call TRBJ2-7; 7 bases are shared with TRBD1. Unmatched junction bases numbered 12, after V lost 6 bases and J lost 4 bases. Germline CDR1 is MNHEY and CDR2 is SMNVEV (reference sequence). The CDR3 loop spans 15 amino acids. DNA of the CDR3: TGTGCCAGCAGCCGGGACAGAGTCTCCGGGTACGAGCAGTACTTC. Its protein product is CASSRDRVSGYEQYF.

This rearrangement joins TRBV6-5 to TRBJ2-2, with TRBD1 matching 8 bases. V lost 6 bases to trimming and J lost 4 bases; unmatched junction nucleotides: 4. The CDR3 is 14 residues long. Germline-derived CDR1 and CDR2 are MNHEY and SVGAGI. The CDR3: CASRIQGGTGELFF. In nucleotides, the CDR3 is TGTGCCAGCAGAATACAGGGGGGCACCGGGGAGCTGTTTTTT.

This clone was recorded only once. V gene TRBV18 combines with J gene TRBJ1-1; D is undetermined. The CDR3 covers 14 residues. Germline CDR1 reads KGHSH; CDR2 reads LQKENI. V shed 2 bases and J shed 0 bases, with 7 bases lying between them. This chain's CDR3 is CASSPVAVNTEAFF. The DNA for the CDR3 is TGTGCCAGCTCACCAGTGGCCGTGAACACTGAAGCTTTCTTT.

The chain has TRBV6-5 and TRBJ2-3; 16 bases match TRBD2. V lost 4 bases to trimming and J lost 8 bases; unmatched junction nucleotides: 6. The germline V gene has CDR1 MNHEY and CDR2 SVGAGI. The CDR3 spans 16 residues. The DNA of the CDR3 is TGTGCCAGCAGTTTTGGGACTAGCGGGAGGGCCTCTACGCAGTATTTT. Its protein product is CASSFGTSGRASTQYF.

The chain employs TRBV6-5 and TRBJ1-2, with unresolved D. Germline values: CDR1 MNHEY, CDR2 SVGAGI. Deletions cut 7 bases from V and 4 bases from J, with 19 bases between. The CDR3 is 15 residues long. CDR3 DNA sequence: TGTGCCAGCAAACCCTCAGGAACAGCTCTCTATGGCTACACCTTC. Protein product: CASKPSGTALYGYTF.

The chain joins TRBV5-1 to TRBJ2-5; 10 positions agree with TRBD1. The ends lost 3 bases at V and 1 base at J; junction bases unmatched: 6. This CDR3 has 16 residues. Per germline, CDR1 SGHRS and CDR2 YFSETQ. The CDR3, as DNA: TGCGCCAGCAGCTCGCCGACAGGGGGCTTCCAAGAGACCCAGTACTTC. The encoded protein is CASSSPTGGFQETQYF.

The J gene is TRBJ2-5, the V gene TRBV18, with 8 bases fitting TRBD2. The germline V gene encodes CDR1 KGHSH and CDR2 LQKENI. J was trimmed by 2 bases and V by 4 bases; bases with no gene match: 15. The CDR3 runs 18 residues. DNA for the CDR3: TGTGCCAGCTCACTTCGACGCTCCTCACTAGCGGAACAAGAGACCCAGTACTTC. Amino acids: CASSLRRSSLAEQETQYF.

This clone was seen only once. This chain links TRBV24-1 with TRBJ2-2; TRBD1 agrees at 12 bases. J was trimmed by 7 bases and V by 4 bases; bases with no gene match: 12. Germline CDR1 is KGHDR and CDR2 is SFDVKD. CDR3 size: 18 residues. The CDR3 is CATSEPGTGGLLSGELFF. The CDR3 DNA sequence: TGTGCCACCAGTGAACCCGGGACAGGGGGCCTCCTCAGCGGGGAGCTGTTTTTT.

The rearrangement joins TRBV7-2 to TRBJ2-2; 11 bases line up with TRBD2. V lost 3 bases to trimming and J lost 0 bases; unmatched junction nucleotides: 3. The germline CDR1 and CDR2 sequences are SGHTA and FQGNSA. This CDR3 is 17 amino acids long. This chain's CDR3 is CASSLALAGANTGELFF. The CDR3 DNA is TGTGCCAGCAGCTTGGCACTAGCGGGGGCGAACACCGGGGAGCTGTTTTTT. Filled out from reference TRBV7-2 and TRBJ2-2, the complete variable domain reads GAGVSQSPSNKVTEKGKDVELRCDPISGHTALYWYRQSLGQGLEFLIYFQGNSAPDKSGLPSDRFSAERTGGSVSTLTIQRTQQEDSAVYLCASSLALAGANTGELFFGEGSRLTVL.

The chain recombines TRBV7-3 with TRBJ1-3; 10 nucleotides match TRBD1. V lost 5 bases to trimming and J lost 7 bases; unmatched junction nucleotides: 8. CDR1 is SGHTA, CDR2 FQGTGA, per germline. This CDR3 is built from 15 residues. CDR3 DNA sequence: TGTGCCAGCAGCACCCCGGGACAGGGGATTAACACCATATATTTT. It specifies CASSTPGQGINTIYF.

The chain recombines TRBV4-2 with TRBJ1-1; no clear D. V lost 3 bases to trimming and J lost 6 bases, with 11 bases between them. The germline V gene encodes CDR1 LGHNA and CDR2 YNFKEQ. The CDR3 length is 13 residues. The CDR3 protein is CASSQILFSEAFF. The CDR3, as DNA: TGTGCCAGCAGCCAGATCCTATTCTCTGAAGCTTTCTTT.

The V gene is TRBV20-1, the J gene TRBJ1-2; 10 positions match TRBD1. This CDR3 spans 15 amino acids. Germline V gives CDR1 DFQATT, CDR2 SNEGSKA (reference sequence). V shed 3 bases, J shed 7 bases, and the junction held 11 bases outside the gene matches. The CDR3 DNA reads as TGCAGTGCTAGTGGCACGGTGACAGGGGGCCGTGGCTACACCTTC. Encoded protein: CSASGTVTGGRGYTF.

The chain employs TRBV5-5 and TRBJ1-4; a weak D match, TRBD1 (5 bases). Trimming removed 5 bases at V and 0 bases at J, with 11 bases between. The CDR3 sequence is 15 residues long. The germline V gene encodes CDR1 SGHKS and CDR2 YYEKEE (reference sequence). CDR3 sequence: CASSQRQSTNEKLFF. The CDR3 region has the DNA TGTGCCAGCAGTCAACGACAGTCAACTAATGAAAAACTGTTTTTT.

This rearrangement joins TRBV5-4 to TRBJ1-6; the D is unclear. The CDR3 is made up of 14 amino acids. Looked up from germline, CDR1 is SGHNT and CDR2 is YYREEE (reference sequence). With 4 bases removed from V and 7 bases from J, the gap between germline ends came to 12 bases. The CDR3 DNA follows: TGTGCCAGCAGCCTTTCACAGAGCAATTCACCCCTCCACTTT. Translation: CASSLSQSNSPLHF.

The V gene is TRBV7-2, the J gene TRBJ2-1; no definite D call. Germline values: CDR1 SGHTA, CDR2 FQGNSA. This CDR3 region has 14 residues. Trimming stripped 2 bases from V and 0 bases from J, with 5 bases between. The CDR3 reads CASSLPSSYNEQFF. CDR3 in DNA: TGTGCCAGCAGCTTACCGAGCTCCTACAATGAGCAGTTCTTC.

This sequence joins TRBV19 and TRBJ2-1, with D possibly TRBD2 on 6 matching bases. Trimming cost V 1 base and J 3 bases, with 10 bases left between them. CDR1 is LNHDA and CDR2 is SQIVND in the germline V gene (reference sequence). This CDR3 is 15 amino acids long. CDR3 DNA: TGTGCCAGTAGTATAGTTCGGGAGATCTACAATGAGCAGTTCTTC. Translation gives CASSIVREIYNEQFF.

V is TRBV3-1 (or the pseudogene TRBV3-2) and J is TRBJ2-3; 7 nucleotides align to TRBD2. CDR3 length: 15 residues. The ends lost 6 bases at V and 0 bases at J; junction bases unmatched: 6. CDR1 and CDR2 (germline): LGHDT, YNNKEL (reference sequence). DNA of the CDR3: TGTGCCAGCAGAAGAGGACTAGATAGCACAGATACGCAGTATTTT. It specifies CASRRGLDSTDTQYF.

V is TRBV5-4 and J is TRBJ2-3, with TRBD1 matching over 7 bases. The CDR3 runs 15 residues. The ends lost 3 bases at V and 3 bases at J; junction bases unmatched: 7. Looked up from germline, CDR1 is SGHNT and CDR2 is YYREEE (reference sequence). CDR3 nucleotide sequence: TGTGCCAGCAGCTCGGCTCCGACAGGGACAGATACGCAGTATTTT. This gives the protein CASSSAPTGTDTQYF.